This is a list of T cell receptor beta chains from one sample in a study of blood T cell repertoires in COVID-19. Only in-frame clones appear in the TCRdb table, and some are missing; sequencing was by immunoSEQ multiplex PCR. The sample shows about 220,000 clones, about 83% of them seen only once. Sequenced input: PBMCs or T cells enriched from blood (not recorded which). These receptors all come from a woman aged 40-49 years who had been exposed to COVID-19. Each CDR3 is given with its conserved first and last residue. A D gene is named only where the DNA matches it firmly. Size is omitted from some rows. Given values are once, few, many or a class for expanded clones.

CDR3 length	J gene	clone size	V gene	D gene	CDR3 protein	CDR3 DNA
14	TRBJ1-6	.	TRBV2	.	CASRQGVGNSPLHF	TGTGCCAGCAGACAGGGAGTGGGTAATTCACCCCTCCACTTT
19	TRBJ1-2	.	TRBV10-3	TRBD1	CAISTGGTYRGSNNYGYTF	TGTGCCATCAGTACGGGTGGAACGTACAGGGGCTCCAATAACTATGGCTACACCTTC
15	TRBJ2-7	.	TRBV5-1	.	CASSLAGEGVMEQYF	TGCGCCAGCAGCTTGGCCGGGGAGGGGGTGATGGAGCAGTACTTC
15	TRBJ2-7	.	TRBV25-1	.	CASSGSKTGRDEQYF	TGTGCCAGCAGTGGGTCGAAGACAGGACGGGACGAGCAGTACTTC
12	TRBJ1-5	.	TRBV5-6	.	CASSLADQPQHF	TGTGCCAGCAGCTTGGCGGATCAGCCCCAGCATTTT
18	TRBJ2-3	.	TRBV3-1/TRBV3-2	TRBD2	CASSHHLAGGPLPDTQYF	TGTGCCAGCAGCCACCACCTTGCGGGGGGGCCTTTGCCAGATACGCAGTATTTT
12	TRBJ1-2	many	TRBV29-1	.	CSATWAQSGYTF	TGCAGCGCCACGTGGGCGCAGAGTGGCTACACCTTC
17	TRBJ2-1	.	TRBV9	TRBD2	CASSVGFGGGAYNEQFF	TGTGCCAGCAGCGTAGGCTTCGGCGGGGGGGCCTACAATGAGCAGTTCTTC
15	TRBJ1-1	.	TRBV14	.	CASSQDRGDYTEAFF	TGTGCCAGCAGCCAAGACCGAGGGGACTACACTGAAGCTTTCTTT
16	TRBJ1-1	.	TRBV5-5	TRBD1	CASSMGQGLMNTEAFF	TGTGCCAGCAGCATGGGACAGGGTTTGATGAACACTGAAGCTTTCTTT
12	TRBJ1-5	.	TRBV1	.	CTGRGANQPQHF	TGCACCGGCCGGGGGGCTAATCAGCCCCAGCATTTT
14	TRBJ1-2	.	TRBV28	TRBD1	CASRWGTGGWGYTF	TGTGCCAGCAGGTGGGGGACAGGAGGGTGGGGCTACACCTTC
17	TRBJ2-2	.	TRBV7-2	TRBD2	CASSFLAGGTFTGELFF	TGTGCCAGCAGCTTTCTGGCGGGGGGGACTTTCACCGGGGAGCTGTTTTTT
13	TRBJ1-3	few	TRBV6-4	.	CARVGLRKNTIYF	TGTGCCAGGGTCGGACTCCGAAAGAACACCATATATTTT